A single sample gave rise to the 19 T cell receptor beta chains below, sequenced in a study of neurological immune-mediated disorders (dated by TCRdb to between 2019 and 2020). To prepare the library, 5' RACE was applied. Reads for this sample came from an Illumina HiSeq 2500. TCRdb passed the public sequencing reads through fastp at Q25 and MiXCR, retaining productive beta sequences. One record per CDR3 amino acid sequence lists the most common genes and DNA. For this sample there are 50,000 to 75,000 distinct CDR3 sequences; approximately 12% appear just once. The top ten constitute around 10% of the sample. Sequencing was performed on PBMCs. The receptors shown here come from a woman aged 60 to 75 with HTLV-1-associated myelopathy (HAM/TSP).

This clonotype appeared many times. This chain links TRBV12-3 or TRBV12-4 with TRBJ1-5; 7 bases are a match to TRBD1. V shed 7 bases, J shed 0 bases, and the junction held 6 bases outside the gene matches. The CDR3 runs 15 residues. The CDR3 spells CASNLGQASNQPQHF. As DNA, the CDR3 is TGTGCCAGCAACCTCGGACAGGCTAGCAATCAGCCCCAGCATTTT.

This clonotype showed up many times. V is TRBV5-5 and J is TRBJ1-1; D perhaps matches TRBD1 (5 bases). V was cut by 4 bases and J by 1 base, with 17 bases left in between. The CDR3 runs to 16 residues. CDR1 is SGHKS, CDR2 YYEKEE, per germline (reference sequence). CDR3 DNA: TGTGCCAGCAGCCCGTCGCCCCGGACACAGAACACTGAAGCTTTCTTT. As protein: CASSPSPRTQNTEAFF. Complete variable domain (other parts from reference TRBV5-5 and TRBJ1-1): DAGVTQSPTHLIKTRGQQVTLRCSPISGHKSVSWYQQVLGQGPQFIFQYYEKEERGRGNFPDRFSARQFPNYSSELNVNALLLGDSALYLCASSPSPRTQNTEAFFGQGTRLTVV.

In its sample, this clonotype was seen many times. The chain uses TRBV7-8 and TRBJ2-5, with D maybe TRBD1 (5 bases). CDR1 and CDR2 from the germline V gene are SGHVS and FQNEAQ. The length of the CDR3 is 15 residues. Between the trimmed V and J ends, which lost 3 bases and 2 bases, there was a span of 13 bases. As DNA, the CDR3 is TGTGCCAGCAGCTTTGGGATCAGGGAACAAGAGACCCAGTACTTC. Residues: CASSFGIREQETQYF.

This clonotype came up many times. The chain combines TRBV6-5 with TRBJ2-1, with 13 nucleotides matching TRBD2. The length of the CDR3 is 17 residues. Germline CDR1 reads MNHEY; CDR2 reads SVGAGI. Unmatched junction bases numbered 11, after V lost 5 bases and J lost 7 bases. The CDR3 here is CASSRTRLAGGLNEQFF. Written as DNA, the CDR3 is TGTGCCAGCAGTCGAACCCGACTAGCGGGAGGATTGAATGAGCAGTTCTTC.

This clonotype was detected a few times. The chain carries TRBV14 and TRBJ2-1, with 9 bases fitting TRBD2. The CDR3 is 14 residues long. The V and J ends lost 1 base and 8 bases, in that order; junction bases with no gene match: 3. The germline V gene has CDR1 SGHDN and CDR2 FVKESK. The CDR3 region is CASSQGGLAYEQFF. The CDR3 DNA sequence: TGTGCCAGCAGCCAAGGGGGACTAGCATATGAGCAGTTCTTC. Supplemented by reference TRBV14 and TRBJ2-1, the full variable domain reads EAGVTQFPSHSVIEKGQTVTLRCDPISGHDNLYWYRRVMGKEIKFLLHFVKESKQDESGMPNNRFLAERTGGTYSTLKVQPAELEDSGVYFCASSQGGLAYEQFFGPGTRLTVL.

This clonotype was counted many times. The rearrangement uses TRBV5-6 and TRBJ2-4, with 9 bases matching TRBD2. J lost 4 bases, V lost 6 bases, and 5 bases had no gene match. The CDR3 is 14 amino acids. The germline gives CDR1 SGHDT, CDR2 YYEEEE. The CDR3 region is CASTLAGSKNIQYF. The CDR3 DNA is TGTGCCAGCACCCTAGCGGGATCAAAAAACATTCAGTACTTC.

This clonotype was seen many times. The V and J genes are TRBV12-3 or TRBV12-4 and TRBJ1-1; tentative D call: TRBD1 (5 bases). This CDR3 contains 15 residues. V lost 2 bases and J lost 1, with 11 bases in between. This chain's CDR3 is CASSLSGKPNTEAFF. The CDR3 DNA reads as TGTGCCAGCAGTTTATCAGGGAAGCCGAACACTGAAGCTTTCTTT.

This clonotype was observed at least ten times. V and J are TRBV11-1 and TRBJ2-1; D gene unclear. The V gene lost 3 bases and the J gene lost 8 bases, with 17 bases spanning the gap. This CDR3 has 15 amino acids. The germline V gene encodes CDR1 SGHAT and CDR2 FQDESV (reference sequence). The CDR3 reads CASSFSPSTEHEQFF. The CDR3 region has the DNA TGTGCCAGCAGCTTCTCCCCCTCTACGGAACATGAGCAGTTCTTC.

This clonotype was counted ten times or more. The rearrangement links TRBV2 to TRBJ1-3; D unclear. Trimming removed 7 bases from V and 0 bases from J, with 7 bases in between. The CDR3 loop spans 13 amino acids. Germline CDR1 and CDR2: SNHLY and FYNNEI. This chain's CDR3 is CASKGNSGNTIYF. The CDR3 DNA reads as TGTGCCAGCAAGGGAAACTCTGGAAACACCATATATTTT.

This clonotype showed up just a few times. Given a much more abundant clone one base away, this may be a read error. The chain has TRBV7-9 and TRBJ2-2, with TRBD1 matching over 11 bases. The CDR3 sequence is 19 residues long. Germline V gene sequence: CDR1 SEHNR, CDR2 FQNEAQ (reference sequence). Here the CDR3 reads CTSSSNTLEGQGDTGELFF. CDR3 nucleotide sequence: TGTACCAGCAGCTCAAATACACTAGAGGGACAGGGGGATACCGGGGAGCTGTTTTTT.

This clonotype was counted many times. The chain joins TRBV5-5 to TRBJ1-2; TRBD1 matches 8 bases. CDR3 length equals 20 residues. CDR1 and CDR2 from the germline V gene are SGHKS and YYEKEE (reference sequence). Unmatched junction bases numbered 25, after V lost 4 bases and J lost 5 bases. CDR3 coding DNA: TGTGCCAGCAGCCAACGGCCGCAGGGGGCAATCATGGCGCGATCTTATGGCTACACCTTC. Translation: CASSQRPQGAIMARSYGYTF.

This rearrangement joins TRBV28 to TRBJ2-7, with D maybe TRBD2 (5 bases). The CDR3 is made up of 17 amino acids. The V end was cut by 7 bases, the J end by 0 bases, with 22 bases between. Germline values: CDR1 MDHEN, CDR2 SYDVKM. CDR3 DNA: TGTGCCAGCACCCCGCCCCTAGCAACCTTTCTCTCCTACGAGCAGTACTTC. Amino acids: CASTPPLATFLSYEQYF.

This clonotype has at least ten counts. This chain joins TRBV24-1 and TRBJ1-5; 10 bases match TRBD1. The V gene end was trimmed by 3 bases and the J gene end by 3 bases; junction bases not matched to a gene: 4. CDR1 and CDR2 (germline): KGHDR, SFDVKD. CDR3 length equals 16 residues. The CDR3 nucleotides are TGTGCCACCAGTGATGGGGACAGGGGCCTCAATCAGCCCCAGCATTTT. Its translation: CATSDGDRGLNQPQHF.

Comment on this clonotype: Its ends do not fully match the called genes, so a read error is possible. This chain links TRBV28 with TRBJ2-3, with D perhaps given as TRBD1 or TRBD2 (5 bases each). The germline V gene has CDR1 MDHEN and CDR2 SYDVKM. The CDR3 loop spans 14 amino acids. The CDR3 nucleotides are TGTGCCAGCAGTGGACAAGGACTCACAGATACGCTGTATTTT. Its translation: CASSGQGLTDTLYF.

This clonotype was recorded many times. The chain couples TRBV14 to TRBJ1-2; 8 nucleotides line up with TRBD1. The V gene end was trimmed by 4 bases and the J gene end by 8 bases; junction bases not matched to a gene: 6. Germline loops: CDR1 SGHDN, CDR2 FVKESK. The CDR3 runs 13 residues. The CDR3 spells CASSLMTGEGYTF. The CDR3, as DNA: TGTGCCAGCAGCCTCATGACAGGGGAGGGCTACACCTTC. Combining the CDR3 with reference TRBV14 and TRBJ1-2 gives the whole variable domain EAGVTQFPSHSVIEKGQTVTLRCDPISGHDNLYWYRRVMGKEIKFLLHFVKESKQDESGMPNNRFLAERTGGTYSTLKVQPAELEDSGVYFCASSLMTGEGYTFGSGTRLTVV.

Many counts were recorded for this clonotype. This sequence joins TRBV12-3 or TRBV12-4 and TRBJ2-7; 8 positions match TRBD2. This CDR3 region has 15 residues. V gave up 4 bases and J gave up 0 bases; unmatched junction bases: 5. CDR3 DNA sequence: TGTGCCAGCAGTTGGTCCGGGACTAGCTCCTACGAGCAGTACTTC. It encodes CASSWSGTSSYEQYF.

This clonotype occurred many times. V is TRBV5-6 and J is TRBJ1-4, with TRBD1 identical over 8 bases. The CDR3 length is 16 residues. Germline-derived CDR1 and CDR2 are SGHDT and YYEEEE. V trimming: 1 base; J trimming: 7 bases; junction bases outside the gene matches: 9. The CDR3 sequence is CASSLYNRGIFEKLFF. The CDR3, as DNA: TGTGCCAGCAGCTTGTACAACAGGGGGATTTTTGAAAAACTGTTTTTT.

V usage is TRBV5-1 and J usage is TRBJ2-1, with 8 bases identical to TRBD1. CDR1 is SGHRS, CDR2 YFSETQ, per germline. V was clipped by 0 bases and J by 6 bases; unmatched bases: 2. The CDR3 runs 14 residues. The CDR3 region is CASSLVQGGNEQFF. For the CDR3, the DNA is TGCGCCAGCAGCTTGGTACAGGGGGGCAATGAGCAGTTCTTC.

This clonotype was seen repeatedly, ten times or more. The chain couples TRBV4-1 to TRBJ2-1; the match to TRBD2 covers 10 bases. The junction had 7 bases not matched to a gene; V was cut back by 4 bases and J by 4 bases. CDR1 is MGHRA, CDR2 YSYEKL, per germline. The CDR3 runs 16 residues. As DNA, the CDR3 is TGCGCCAGCAGCCCACTTGGGACTAGCGTATACAATGAGCAGTTCTTC. Translating it yields CASSPLGTSVYNEQFF.